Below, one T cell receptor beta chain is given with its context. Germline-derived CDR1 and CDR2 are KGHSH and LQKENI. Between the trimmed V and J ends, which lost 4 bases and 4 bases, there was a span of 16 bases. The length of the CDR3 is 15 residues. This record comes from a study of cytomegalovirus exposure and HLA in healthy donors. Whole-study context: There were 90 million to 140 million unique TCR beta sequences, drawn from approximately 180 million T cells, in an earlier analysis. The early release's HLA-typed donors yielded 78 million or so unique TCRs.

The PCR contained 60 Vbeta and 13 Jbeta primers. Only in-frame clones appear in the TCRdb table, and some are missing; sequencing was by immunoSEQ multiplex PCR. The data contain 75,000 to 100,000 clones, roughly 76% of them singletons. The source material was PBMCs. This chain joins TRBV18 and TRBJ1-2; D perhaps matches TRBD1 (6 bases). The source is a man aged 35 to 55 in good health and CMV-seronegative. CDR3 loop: CASSLPQGVAYGYTF. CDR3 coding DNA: TGTGCCAGCTCACTACCACAGGGAGTTGCCTATGGCTACACCTTC.